This TCR beta chain was recovered during a study of T cell repertoires in cytomegalovirus infection (dated by TCRdb to between 2018 and 2021). Turning to the overall study: Donor HLA type was relevant to the analysis, because carriage of CMV infection together with the matching HLA type was indicated by public TCR beta signatures. Overall study outcomes, separate from this receptor: In the ex vivo response, HLA-C-restricted CMV-specific TCR beta clonotypes were dominant, and in two of eight donors the single most frequent clonotype came from this HLA-C-restricted group. Carriers of CMV infection plus the relevant HLA type were discriminated by the cumulative frequency of public TCR beta family members in the study cohort and in an independent roughly 380-donor cohort.

These reads were obtained on an Illumina HiSeq 1500. TCRdb handled the public reads itself, with Q25 trimming in fastp and clone calling in MiXCR, and kept productive beta chains. Rows merge per CDR3 protein into single entries with the most common DNA and genes. This sample lists approximately 500,000 distinct CDR3 sequences; about 30% were detected once. Clones ranked in the top ten supply roughly 13% of the sample. CDR3 length: 12 amino acids, cysteine to phenylalanine. Of all the DNA, just the CDR3 is kept, 36 bases in frame from base 1. The germline V gene (reference sequence) specifies LNHNV as CDR1 and YYDKDF as CDR2. Trimming takes 5 bases from V and 7 bases from J, and the germline ends sit 9 bases apart. Note on this clonotype: Its antigen is currently not known. One base away there is no much larger clone; base qualities are not given.

The sequence joins TRBV15 to TRBJ2-1, with the D gene not confidently named. Input material: PBMCs. The TCR was taken from a human donor in good health (CMV status not recorded). Some clones in this sample may be carry-over from other donors' samples. The bases are TGTGCCACCAGCCGCTCTAATAATGAGCAGTTCTTC. Its coded protein is CATSRSNNEQFF.